This paragraph reports one T cell receptor (beta chain). The data derive from a study of T cell responses to AZD1222 COVID-19 vaccine. Sequencing was performed with immunoSEQ multiplex PCR; in TCRdb, only in-frame clones are kept and a portion is missing. The sample carries some 130,000 clones, approximately 91% recorded once. Between the trimmed V and J ends, which lost 1 base and 1 base, there was a span of 17 bases. This CDR3 has 19 residues. Germline V gene lookup returns CDR1 MDHEN and CDR2 SYDVKM. The source material was peripheral blood, sampled 28 days after the second AZD1222 dose. The receptor's source is an adult who received the AZD1222 COVID-19 vaccine. The chain links TRBV28 to TRBJ1-6; no firm D call. This CDR3 reads CASSLFSWWKKSYNSPLHF. In DNA, the CDR3 is TGTGCCAGCAGTTTATTCTCCTGGTGGAAGAAGTCCTATAATTCACCCCTCCACTTT.